Below, 3 T cell receptor beta chains from the same sample are listed, as sequenced in a study of T cell responses to AZD1222 COVID-19 vaccine. Repertoires were generated with immunoSEQ multiplex PCR, while TCRdb's copy carries only in-frame clones and drops some. The sample shows more than 250,000 clones, more than 80% of them seen only once. The sequenced sample was peripheral blood, obtained on day 0 of AZD1222 vaccination. These receptors were obtained from an adult in good health.

The V and J genes are TRBV10-3 and TRBJ1-1; perhaps TRBD1 as D (5 bases). Per germline, CDR1 ENHRY and CDR2 SYGVKD. V dropped 6 bases and J dropped 5 bases, with 10 bases sitting between them. The CDR3 runs to 12 residues. The CDR3 coding sequence is TGTGCCATCAGGGACATGAGGACTGAAGCTTTCTTT. Its translation: CAIRDMRTEAFF.

The rearrangement joins TRBV27 to TRBJ2-7, with 7 bases lining up with TRBD1. The CDR3 has 14 residues. V shed 0 bases and J 4 bases; nucleotides not matched to a gene: 3. Germline CDR1 reads MNHEY; CDR2 reads SMNVEV (reference sequence). CDR3: CASSLSGTAYEQYF. In nucleotides, the CDR3 is TGTGCCAGCAGTTTATCCGGGACAGCGTACGAGCAGTACTTC.

About this clone: In the same sample, other DNA sequences code for this CDR3. The CDR3 protein is CASSLLGTEAFF. The CDR3 DNA sequence: TGTGCCAGCAGTTTATTGGGGACTGAAGCTTTCTTT. This chain links TRBV28 with TRBJ1-1; no reliable D call. Trimming stripped 1 base from V and 5 bases from J, with 5 bases between. From germline, CDR1 is MDHEN and CDR2 SYDVKM. This CDR3 has 12 residues.